There are a few counts of the clone carrying this T cell receptor (beta chain). What it binds is unknown. The sample comes from a study of blood T cells in healthy people across ages. Study findings and constraints: Long-lived and aged donors differed, with more naive CD4+ cells and higher diversity in the long-lived. Donor CMV status was unknown, possibly confounding expanded clonotype changes.

A J-beta primer mix and a sample-barcoded 5' primer were used in a second PCR of about 7 to 11 cycles. Each of the samples gave a minimum of 2.5 million paired-end reads that contained CDR3. TCRdb reprocessed the 5' RACE reads with MiXCR, giving one entry per CDR3 protein. The sample consists of approximately 1.5 million distinct CDR3 sequences, roughly a third of them appearing once. RNA extraction gave at least 6 micrograms of total RNA per sample. This clonotype was sampled from a woman in her 30s in good health. Sequencing used blood.

The CDR3 here is CSAGDNTYEQYF. CDR3 coding DNA: TGCAGTGCTGGGGATAATACCTACGAGCAGTACTTC. The rearrangement links TRBV20-1 to TRBJ2-7; D not certain. V shed 5 bases and J shed 2 bases, with 10 bases lying between them. The CDR3 covers 12 residues. Germline values: CDR1 DFQATT, CDR2 SNEGSKA (reference sequence).